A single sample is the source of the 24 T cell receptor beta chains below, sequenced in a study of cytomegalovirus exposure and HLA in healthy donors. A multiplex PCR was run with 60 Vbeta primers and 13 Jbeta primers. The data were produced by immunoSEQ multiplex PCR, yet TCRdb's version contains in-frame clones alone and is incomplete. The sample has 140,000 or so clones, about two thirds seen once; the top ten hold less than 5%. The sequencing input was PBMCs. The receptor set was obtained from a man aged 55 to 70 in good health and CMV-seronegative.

The CDR3 is CASSAQISQGNTEAFF. The CDR3 DNA reads TGTGCCAGCAGCGCTCAAATTTCTCAGGGGAACACTGAAGCTTTCTTT. The rearrangement links TRBV7-8 to TRBJ1-1; maybe TRBD1 (5 bases). CDR3 size: 16 residues. In germline, CDR1 is SGHVS, CDR2 FQNEAQ. Trimming pared 5 bases from V and 1 base from J, leaving 17 bases between.

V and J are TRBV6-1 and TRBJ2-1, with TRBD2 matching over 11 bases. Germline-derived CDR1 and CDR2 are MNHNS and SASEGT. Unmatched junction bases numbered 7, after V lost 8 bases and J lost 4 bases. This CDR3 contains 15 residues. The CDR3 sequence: CASLLAGDPYNEQFF. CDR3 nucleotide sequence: TGTGCCAGCCTACTAGCGGGAGACCCGTACAATGAGCAGTTCTTC.

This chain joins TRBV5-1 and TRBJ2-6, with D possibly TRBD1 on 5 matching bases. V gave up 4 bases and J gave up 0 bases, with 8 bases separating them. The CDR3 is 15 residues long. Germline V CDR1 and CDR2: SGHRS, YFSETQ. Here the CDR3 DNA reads TGCGCCAGCAGCCTACAGGTCTCTGGGGCCAACGTCCTGACTTTC. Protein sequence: CASSLQVSGANVLTF.

The CDR3 bases are TGTGCCAGCAGGGTCTTCGGGACAGGTCCCTACGAGCAGTACTTC. Translation gives CASRVFGTGPYEQYF. The V gene is TRBV27, the J gene TRBJ2-7; 8 bases are a match to TRBD1. Trimming took 6 bases from V and 2 from J; bases not matched to a gene: 9. The CDR3 contains 15 residues. In germline, CDR1 is MNHEY, CDR2 SMNVEV (reference sequence).

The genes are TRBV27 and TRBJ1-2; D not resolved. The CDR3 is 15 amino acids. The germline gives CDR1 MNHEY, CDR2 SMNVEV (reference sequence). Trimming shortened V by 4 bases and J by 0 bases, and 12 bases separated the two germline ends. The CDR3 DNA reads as TGTGCCAGCAGTTCCTCGACGGGAGCTAACTATGGCTACACCTTC. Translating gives CASSSSTGANYGYTF.

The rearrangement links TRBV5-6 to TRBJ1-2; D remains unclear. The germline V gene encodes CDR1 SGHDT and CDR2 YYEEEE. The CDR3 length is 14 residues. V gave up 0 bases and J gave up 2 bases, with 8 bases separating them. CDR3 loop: CASSLGRSNYGYTF. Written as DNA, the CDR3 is TGTGCCAGCAGCTTGGGGCGGTCAAACTATGGCTACACCTTC.

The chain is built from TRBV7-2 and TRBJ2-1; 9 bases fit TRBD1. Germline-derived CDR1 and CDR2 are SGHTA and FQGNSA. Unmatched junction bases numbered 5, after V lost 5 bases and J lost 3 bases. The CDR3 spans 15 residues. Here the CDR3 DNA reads TGTGCCAGCAGCCCATGGGGACAGGGCTACAATGAGCAGTTCTTC. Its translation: CASSPWGQGYNEQFF.

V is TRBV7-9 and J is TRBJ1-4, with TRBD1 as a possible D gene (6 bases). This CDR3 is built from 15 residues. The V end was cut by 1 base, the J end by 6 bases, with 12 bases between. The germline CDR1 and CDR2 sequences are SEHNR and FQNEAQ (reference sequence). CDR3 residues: CASSLDRGADEKLFF. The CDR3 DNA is TGTGCCAGCAGCTTAGATCGGGGGGCCGATGAAAAACTGTTTTTT.

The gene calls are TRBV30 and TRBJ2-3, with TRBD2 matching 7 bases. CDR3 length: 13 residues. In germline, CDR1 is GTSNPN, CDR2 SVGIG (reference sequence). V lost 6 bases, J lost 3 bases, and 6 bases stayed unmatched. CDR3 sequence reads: CACGGGSTDTQYF. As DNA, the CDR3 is TGTGCCTGCGGCGGCGGGAGTACAGATACGCAGTATTTT. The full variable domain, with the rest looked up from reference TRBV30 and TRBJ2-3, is SQTIHQWPATLVQPVGSPLSLECTVEGTSNPNLYWYRQAAGRGLQLLFYSVGIGQISSEVPQNLSASRPQDRQFILSSKKLLLSDSGFYLCACGGGSTDTQYFGPGTRLTVL.

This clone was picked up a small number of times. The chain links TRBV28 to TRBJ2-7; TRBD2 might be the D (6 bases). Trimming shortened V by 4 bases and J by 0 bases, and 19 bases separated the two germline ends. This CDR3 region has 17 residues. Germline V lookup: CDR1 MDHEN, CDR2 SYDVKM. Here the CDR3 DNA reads TGTGCCAGCAGTTCCCCCACTAGCACCTTTTACTCCTACGAGCAGTACTTC. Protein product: CASSSPTSTFYSYEQYF.

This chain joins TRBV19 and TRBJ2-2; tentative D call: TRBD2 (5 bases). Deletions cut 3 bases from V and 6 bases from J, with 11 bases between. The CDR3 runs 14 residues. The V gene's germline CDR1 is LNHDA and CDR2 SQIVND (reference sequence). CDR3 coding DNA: TGTGCCAGTAGTATCGGGATCGCCTCCGGGGAGCTGTTTTTT. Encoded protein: CASSIGIASGELFF. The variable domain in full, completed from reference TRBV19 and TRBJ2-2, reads DGGITQSPKYLFRKEGQNVTLSCEQNLNHDAMYWYRQDPGQGLRLIYYSQIVNDFQKGDIAEGYSVSREKKESFPLTVTSAQKNPTAFYLCASSIGIASGELFFGEGSRLTVL.

CDR3 DNA sequence: TGTGCCAGCAGCGTAGCGCAGGAAACTGAAGCTTTCTTT. Translation: CASSVAQETEAFF. V and J are TRBV9 and TRBJ1-1; D remains ambiguous. V lost 0 bases and J 5 bases, leaving 8 bases between the germline ends. The CDR3 spans 13 residues. Germline CDR1 reads SGDLS; CDR2 reads YYNGEE.

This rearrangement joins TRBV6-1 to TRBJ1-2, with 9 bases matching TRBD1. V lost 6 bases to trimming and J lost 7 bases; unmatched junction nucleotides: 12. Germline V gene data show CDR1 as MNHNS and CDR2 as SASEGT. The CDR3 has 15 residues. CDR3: CASSSRDRAQRGYTF. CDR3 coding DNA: TGTGCCAGCAGCAGCCGGGACAGGGCTCAACGTGGCTACACCTTC.

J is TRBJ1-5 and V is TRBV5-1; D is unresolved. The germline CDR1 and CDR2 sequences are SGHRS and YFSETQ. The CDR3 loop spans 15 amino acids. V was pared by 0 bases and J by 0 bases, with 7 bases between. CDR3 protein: CASSLAGLSNQPQHF. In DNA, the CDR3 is TGCGCCAGCAGCTTGGCGGGTCTTAGCAATCAGCCCCAGCATTTT.

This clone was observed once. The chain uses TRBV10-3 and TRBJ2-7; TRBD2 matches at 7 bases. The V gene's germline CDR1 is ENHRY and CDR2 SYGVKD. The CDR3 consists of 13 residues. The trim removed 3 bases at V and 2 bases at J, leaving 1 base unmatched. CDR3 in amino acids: CAISDGTTYEQYF. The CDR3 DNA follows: TGTGCCATCAGTGATGGGACTACCTACGAGCAGTACTTC.

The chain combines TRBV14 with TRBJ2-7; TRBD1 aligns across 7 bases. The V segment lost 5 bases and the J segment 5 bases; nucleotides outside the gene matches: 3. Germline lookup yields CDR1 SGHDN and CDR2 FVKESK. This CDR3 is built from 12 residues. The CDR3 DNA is TGTGCCAGCAGCTCGACAGGGAACGAGCAGTACTTC. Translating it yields CASSSTGNEQYF.

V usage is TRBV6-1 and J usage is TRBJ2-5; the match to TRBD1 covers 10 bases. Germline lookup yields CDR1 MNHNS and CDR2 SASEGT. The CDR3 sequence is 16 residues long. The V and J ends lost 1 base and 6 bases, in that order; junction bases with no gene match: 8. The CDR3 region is CASSEEGQGRIKTQYF. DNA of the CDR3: TGTGCCAGCAGTGAAGAGGGACAGGGGAGGATAAAGACCCAGTACTTC.

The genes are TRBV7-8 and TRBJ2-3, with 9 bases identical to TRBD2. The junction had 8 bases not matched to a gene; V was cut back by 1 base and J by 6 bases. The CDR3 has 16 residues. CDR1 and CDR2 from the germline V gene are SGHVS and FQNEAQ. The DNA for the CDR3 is TGTGCCAGCAGCTTAGGTCTTAGCGGGAGATCGGATACGCAGTATTTT. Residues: CASSLGLSGRSDTQYF.

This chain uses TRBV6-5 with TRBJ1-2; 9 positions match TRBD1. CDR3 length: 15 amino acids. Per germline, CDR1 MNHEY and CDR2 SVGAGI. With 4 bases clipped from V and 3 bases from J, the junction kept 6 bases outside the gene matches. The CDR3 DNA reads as TGTGCCAGCAGTTCCGGGACAGGGAGGTACTATGGCTACACCTTC. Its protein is CASSSGTGRYYGYTF.

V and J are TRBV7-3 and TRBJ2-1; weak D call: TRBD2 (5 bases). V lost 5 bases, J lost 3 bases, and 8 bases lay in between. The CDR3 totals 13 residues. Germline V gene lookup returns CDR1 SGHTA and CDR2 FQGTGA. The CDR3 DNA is TGTGCCAGCAGCCTCGGACTCTACAATGAGCAGTTCTTC. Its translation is CASSLGLYNEQFF.

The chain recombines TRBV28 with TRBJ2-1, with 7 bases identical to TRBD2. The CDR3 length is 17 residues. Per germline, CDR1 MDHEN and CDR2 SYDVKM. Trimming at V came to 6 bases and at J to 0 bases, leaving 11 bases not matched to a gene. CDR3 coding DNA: TGTGCCAGCAGCCCGGGAGGAGTAATCGGCTCCTACAATGAGCAGTTCTTC. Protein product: CASSPGGVIGSYNEQFF. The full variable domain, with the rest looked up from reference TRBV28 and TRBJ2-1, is DVKVTQSSRYLVKRTGEKVFLECVQDMDHENMFWYRQDPGLGLRLIYFSYDVKMKEKGDIPEGYSVSREKKERFSLILESASTNQTSMYLCASSPGGVIGSYNEQFFGPGTRLTVL.

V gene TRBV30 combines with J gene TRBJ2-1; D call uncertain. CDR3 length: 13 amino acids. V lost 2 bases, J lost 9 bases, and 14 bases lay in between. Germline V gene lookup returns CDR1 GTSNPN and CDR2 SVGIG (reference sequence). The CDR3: CAWSNEARGEQFF. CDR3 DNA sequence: TGTGCCTGGAGTAACGAAGCACGCGGTGAGCAGTTCTTC. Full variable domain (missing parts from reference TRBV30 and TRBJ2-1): SQTIHQWPATLVQPVGSPLSLECTVEGTSNPNLYWYRQAAGRGLQLLFYSVGIGQISSEVPQNLSASRPQDRQFILSSKKLLLSDSGFYLCAWSNEARGEQFFGPGTRLTVL.

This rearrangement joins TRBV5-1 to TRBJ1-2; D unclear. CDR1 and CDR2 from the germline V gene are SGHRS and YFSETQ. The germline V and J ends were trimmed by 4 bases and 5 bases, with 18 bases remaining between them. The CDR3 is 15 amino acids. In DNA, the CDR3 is TGCGCCAGCAGCCCTACGGCGGGCGCATCTTATGGCTACACCTTC. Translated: CASSPTAGASYGYTF. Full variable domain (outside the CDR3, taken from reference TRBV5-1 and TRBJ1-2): KAGVTQTPRYLIKTRGQQVTLSCSPISGHRSVSWYQQTPGQGLQFLFEYFSETQRNKGNFPGRFSGRQFSNSRSEMNVSTLELGDSALYLCASSPTAGASYGYTFGSGTRLTVV.

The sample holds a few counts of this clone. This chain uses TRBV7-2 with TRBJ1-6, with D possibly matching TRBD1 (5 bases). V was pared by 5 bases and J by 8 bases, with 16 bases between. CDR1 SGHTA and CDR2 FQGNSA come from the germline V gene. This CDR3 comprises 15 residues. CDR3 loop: CASSIIWGRDSPLHF. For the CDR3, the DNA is TGTGCCAGCAGCATAATTTGGGGCAGGGATTCACCCCTCCACTTT. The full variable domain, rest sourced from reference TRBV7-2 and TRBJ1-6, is GAGVSQSPSNKVTEKGKDVELRCDPISGHTALYWYRQSLGQGLEFLIYFQGNSAPDKSGLPSDRFSAERTGGSVSTLTIQRTQQEDSAVYLCASSIIWGRDSPLHFGNGTRLTVT.